The subject of this entry is one T cell receptor beta chain. The data originate from a study of cytomegalovirus exposure and HLA in healthy donors. V was cut by 10 bases and J by 1 base, with 10 bases left in between. Germline lookup yields CDR1 MDHEN and CDR2 SYDVKM. The CDR3 covers 12 residues. Repertoires were generated with immunoSEQ multiplex PCR, while TCRdb's copy carries only in-frame clones and drops some. The sample has 330,000 or so clones, 75% to 90% seen once. The chain links TRBV28 to TRBJ1-1; possibly TRBD1 for D (6 bases). The source is a young woman in good health and CMV-seronegative. Material: PBMCs. The DNA of the CDR3 is TGTGCCACCAGGACAGCGAACACTGAAGCTTTCTTT. Amino acids: CATRTANTEAFF.